These T cell receptor beta chains were read from a single sample in a study of T cell responses to AZD1222 COVID-19 vaccine. TCRdb keeps only in-frame clones here, not all; method: immunoSEQ multiplex PCR. The sample records around 140,000 clones, approximately 94% being singletons. The sequenced sample was peripheral blood, obtained on day 0 of AZD1222 vaccination. These receptors originate from an adult in good health. Both conserved end residues are part of each CDR3. A D gene is named only where the DNA matches it firmly. Rows may omit the clone size; those that give it use once, few, many or a size class.

clone_size,d_call,v_call,j_call,cdr3_aa,cdr3_nt
.,.,TRBV5-4,TRBJ2-3,CASSLKGGPTDTQYF,TGTGCCAGCAGCTTGAAGGGGGGGCCCACAGATACGCAGTATTTT
.,.,TRBV18,TRBJ1-2,CASSPGLDGYTF,TGTGCCAGCTCACCAGGGCTGGATGGCTACACCTTC
.,TRBD1,TRBV6-5,TRBJ2-7,CASSPSTGGPYEQYF,TGTGCCAGCAGCCCCAGTACAGGGGGCCCCTACGAGCAGTACTTC
.,.,TRBV28,TRBJ1-4,CASSLGSQNGKLFF,TGTGCCAGCAGTTTAGGGTCGCAGAATGGAAAACTGTTTTTT
.,.,TRBV7-9,TRBJ1-1,CASSTLTLLRTGIAFF,TGTGCCAGCAGCACGCTAACCCTCCTCCGAACAGGGATAGCTTTCTTT
.,.,TRBV4-1,TRBJ2-2,CASSQGPANTGELFF,TGCGCCAGCAGCCAAGGGCCAGCGAACACCGGGGAGCTGTTTTTT
.,TRBD2,TRBV6-5,TRBJ2-7,CASRASGFYEQYF,TGTGCCAGCAGAGCTAGCGGGTTCTACGAGCAGTACTTC
.,.,TRBV10-3,TRBJ1-2,CAISAFLGGDGGYTF,TGTGCCATCAGTGCTTTTTTGGGGGGAGACGGGGGCTACACCTTC
.,.,TRBV6-5,TRBJ1-4,CASSRRTVTREKLFF,TGTGCCAGCAGTCGAAGGACAGTCACCCGTGAAAAACTGTTTTTT
.,.,TRBV4-3,TRBJ2-2,CASSQVGRGRNTGELFF,TGCGCCAGCAGCCAAGTGGGGCGGGGGCGGAACACCGGGGAGCTGTTTTTT
.,TRBD2,TRBV5-1,TRBJ2-1,CASSPLAGYPLYNEQFF,TGCGCCAGCAGCCCACTAGCGGGGTACCCCCTCTACAATGAGCAGTTCTTC
.,.,TRBV7-2,TRBJ2-5,CASSITRAETQYF,TGTGCCAGCAGCATAACTCGGGCGGAGACCCAGTACTTC
.,TRBD1,TRBV6-6,TRBJ1-1,CASSPAGQGEFEAFF,TGTGCCAGCAGCCCCGCGGGACAGGGGGAATTTGAAGCTTTCTTT
.,.,TRBV21-1,TRBJ1-1,CASSKGEDRGTSEAFF,TGTGCCAGCAGCAAAGGGGAGGACAGGGGAACAAGTGAAGCTTTCTTT
.,.,TRBV19,TRBJ1-2,CASSRGQGGGRGYTF,TGTGCCAGTAGTCGTGGACAAGGGGGGGGAAGAGGCTACACCTTC
few,.,TRBV10-2,TRBJ2-5,CASSVTSETQYF,TGCGCCAGCAGTGTGACATCGGAGACCCAGTACTTC
.,.,TRBV4-1,TRBJ2-5,CASSQNGRGETQYF,TGCGCCAGCAGCCAAAATGGCAGGGGAGAGACCCAGTACTTC
.,TRBD2,TRBV7-2,TRBJ2-1,CASSLSGSSYNEQFF,TGTGCCAGCAGCTTAAGCGGGAGCTCCTACAATGAGCAGTTCTTC
once,.,TRBV28,TRBJ1-3,CASSPLGGRNTIYF,TGTGCCAGCAGCCCCCTCGGGGGGAGAAACACCATATATTTT
once,.,TRBV19,TRBJ2-1,CASHSGGEEQFF,TGTGCCAGCCACTCCGGCGGGGAAGAGCAGTTCTTC